This T cell receptor beta chain came from a study of CD4+ T cells in melanoma. Produced via immunoSEQ multiplex PCR; TCRdb's table is partial and in-frame only. Among more than 90,000 clones listed, about nine tenths were seen once. This clone appeared once. The sequenced sample was peripheral blood. The sequence was collected from a human donor with melanoma.

The CDR3 spells CASSTPDRGKGNEQFF. CDR3 coding DNA: TGTGCCAGTAGTACTCCGGACAGGGGTAAGGGGAATGAGCAGTTCTTC. The genes are TRBV19 and TRBJ2-1, with 9 positions matching TRBD1. The junction had 11 bases not matched to a gene; V was cut back by 4 bases and J by 7 bases. Germline assignment: CDR1 LNHDA and CDR2 SQIVND (reference sequence). The length of the CDR3 is 16 residues.